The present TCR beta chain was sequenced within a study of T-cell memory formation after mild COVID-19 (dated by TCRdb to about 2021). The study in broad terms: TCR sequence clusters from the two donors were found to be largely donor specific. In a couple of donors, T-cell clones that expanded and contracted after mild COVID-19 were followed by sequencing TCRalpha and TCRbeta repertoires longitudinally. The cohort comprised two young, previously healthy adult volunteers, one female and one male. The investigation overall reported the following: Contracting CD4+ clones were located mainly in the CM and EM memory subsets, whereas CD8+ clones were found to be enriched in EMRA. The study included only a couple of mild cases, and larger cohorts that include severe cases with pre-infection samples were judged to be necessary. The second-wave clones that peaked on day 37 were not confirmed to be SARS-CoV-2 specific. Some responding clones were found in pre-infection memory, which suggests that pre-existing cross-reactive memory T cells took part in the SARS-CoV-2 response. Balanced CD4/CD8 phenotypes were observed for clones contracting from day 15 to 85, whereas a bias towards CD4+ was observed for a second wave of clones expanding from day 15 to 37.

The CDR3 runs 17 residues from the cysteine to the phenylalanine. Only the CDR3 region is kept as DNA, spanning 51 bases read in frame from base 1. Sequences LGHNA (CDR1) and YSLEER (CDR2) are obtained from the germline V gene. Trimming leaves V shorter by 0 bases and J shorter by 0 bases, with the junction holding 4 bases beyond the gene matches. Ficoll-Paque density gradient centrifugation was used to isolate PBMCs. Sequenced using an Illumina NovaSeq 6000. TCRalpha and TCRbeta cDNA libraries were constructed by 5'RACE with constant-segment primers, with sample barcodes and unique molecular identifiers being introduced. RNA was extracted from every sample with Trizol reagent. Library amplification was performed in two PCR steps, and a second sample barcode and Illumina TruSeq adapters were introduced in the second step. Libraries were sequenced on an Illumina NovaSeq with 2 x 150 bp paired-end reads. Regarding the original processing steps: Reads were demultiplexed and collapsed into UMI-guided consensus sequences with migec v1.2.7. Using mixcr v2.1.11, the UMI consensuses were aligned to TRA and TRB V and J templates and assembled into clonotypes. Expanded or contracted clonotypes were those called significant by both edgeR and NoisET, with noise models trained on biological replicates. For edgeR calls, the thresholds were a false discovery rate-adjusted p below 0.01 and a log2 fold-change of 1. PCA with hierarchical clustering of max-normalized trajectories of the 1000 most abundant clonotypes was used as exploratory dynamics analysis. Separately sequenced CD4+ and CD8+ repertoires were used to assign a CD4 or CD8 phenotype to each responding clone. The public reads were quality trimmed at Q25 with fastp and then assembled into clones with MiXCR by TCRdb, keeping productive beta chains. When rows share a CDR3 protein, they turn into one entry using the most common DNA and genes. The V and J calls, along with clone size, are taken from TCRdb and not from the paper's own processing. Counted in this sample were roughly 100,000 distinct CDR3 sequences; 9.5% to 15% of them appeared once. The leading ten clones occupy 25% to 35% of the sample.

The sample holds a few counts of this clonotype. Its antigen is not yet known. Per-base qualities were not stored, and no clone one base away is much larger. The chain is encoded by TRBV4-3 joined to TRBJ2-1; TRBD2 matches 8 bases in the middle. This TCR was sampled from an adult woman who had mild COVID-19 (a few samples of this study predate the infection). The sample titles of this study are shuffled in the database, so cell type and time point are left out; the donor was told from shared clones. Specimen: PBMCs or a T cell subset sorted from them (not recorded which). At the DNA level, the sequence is TGCGCCAGCAGCCAAGAAGACGGACTAGCCTCCTACAATGAGCAGTTCTTC. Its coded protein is CASSQEDGLASYNEQFF.